This TCR beta chain was retrieved from a study of T cell responses to AZD1222 COVID-19 vaccine. Only in-frame clones appear in the TCRdb table, and some are missing; sequencing was by immunoSEQ multiplex PCR. The table lists about 120,000 clones, around 94% of them singletons, with about 1.4% in the top ten. This clone was seen more than once but under ten times. V gave up 6 bases and J gave up 4 bases, with 19 bases separating them. The germline V gene has CDR1 SGDLS and CDR2 YYNGEE. The CDR3 consists of 15 residues. The TCR sequence derives from an adult who received the AZD1222 COVID-19 vaccine. The V call is TRBV9, the J call TRBJ1-1; D remains unclear. The material was peripheral blood, obtained 28 days after the second AZD1222 dose. For the CDR3, the DNA is TGTGCCAGCACCCCGGCGGGCTCGAGGAGCACTGAAGCTTTCTTT. It codes for CASTPAGSRSTEAFF.